In its sample, the clone carrying this T cell receptor (beta chain) was seen many times. TCRdb re-derived calls from the RT-PCR reads in MiXCR, one entry per CDR3 protein. The sample consists of roughly 8,400 distinct CDR3 sequences, approximately 4.2% of them appearing once. The data originate from a study of patients and donors after allogeneic stem cell transplantation. Looked up from germline, CDR1 is SEHNR and CDR2 is FQNEAQ (reference sequence). The length of the CDR3 is 14 residues. Trimming removed 5 bases from V and 0 bases from J, with 11 bases in between. The sample was blood, either unsorted or a sorted T cell fraction (not recorded which). The chain links TRBV7-9 to TRBJ2-7; the D is unclear. This receptor was identified in a human donor who was either an allogeneic HSCT recipient or a stem cell or donor lymphocyte infusion donor (not recorded which). It is not recorded whose cells these are; they may come from a transplant donor. The CDR3 coding sequence is TGTGCCAGCAGCCCCCCGGGTAGCTCCTACGAGCAGTACTTC. This gives the protein CASSPPGSSYEQYF.